These 17 T cell receptor beta chains were all obtained from the same sample, sequenced in a study of siplizumab effects on memory and regulatory T cells (dated by TCRdb to about 2019). Preparation of the library involved the immunoSEQ multiplex PCR assay. TCRdb's version of the immuneACCESS table is confined to in-frame rearrangements and falls short of the full clone set. An unresolved V gene accounts for under half of the shortfall where checked; the remainder is of unknown origin. The sample contains 50,000 or so clones, nearly 98% of them found a single time. The ten largest clones add up to about 0.6% of the sample. The sequenced sample consisted of naive CD4+ T cells sorted from blood. Interpreted using the paper, the cell subset or site label stands for: unstimulated naive T cells. These receptor sequences come from a human donor in good health.

The V gene is TRBV5-1, the J gene TRBJ1-1, with 7 bases fitting TRBD1. The CDR3 totals 15 residues. Germline loops: CDR1 SGHRS, CDR2 YFSETQ. V trimming: 6 bases; J trimming: 3 bases; junction bases outside the gene matches: 11. The CDR3 sequence is CASNYPRQGDTEAFF. In DNA form, the CDR3 reads TGCGCCAGCAACTACCCACGACAGGGTGACACTGAAGCTTTCTTT.

The chain carries TRBV5-4 and TRBJ1-2, with 7 bases matching TRBD1. Germline V gene sequence: CDR1 SGHNT, CDR2 YYREEE (reference sequence). The CDR3 extends over 13 amino acids. The junction had 7 bases not matched to a gene; V was cut back by 5 bases and J by 6 bases. CDR3 nucleotides: TGTGCCAGCAGTTCTGACAGGGTCAATGGCTACACCTTC. Translation gives CASSSDRVNGYTF.

The chain carries TRBV6-6 and TRBJ2-2; no reliable D call. Germline CDR1 MNHNY, CDR2 SVGAGI (reference sequence). The CDR3 has 15 amino acids. V lost 0 bases to trimming and J lost 1 base, with 6 bases between them. The CDR3 nucleotides read TGTGCCAGCAGTTACTCGGGCGGGAACACCGGGGAGCTGTTTTTT. Residues: CASSYSGGNTGELFF.

The chain carries TRBV6-6 and TRBJ1-2; D call uncertain. The CDR3 consists of 13 residues. V was trimmed by 7 bases and J by 7 bases, leaving 16 bases between them. Germline V CDR1 and CDR2: MNHNY, SVGAGI (reference sequence). The CDR3 loop reads CASIRTAAFGYTF. Here the CDR3 DNA reads TGTGCCAGCATTAGGACGGCGGCTTTTGGCTACACCTTC.

The chain joins TRBV19 to TRBJ2-7; weak D call: TRBD1 (5 bases). The V and J ends lost 4 bases and 1 base respectively, with 14 bases between them. Germline assignment: CDR1 LNHDA and CDR2 SQIVND (reference sequence). This CDR3 is 15 amino acids long. CDR3 protein: CASSTRTQGSYEQYF. The CDR3 coding sequence is TGTGCCAGTAGTACCCGCACCCAGGGATCCTACGAGCAGTACTTC.

The chain links TRBV29-1 to TRBJ2-1; D is undetermined. V was pared by 6 bases and J by 4 bases, with 4 bases between. The CDR3 length is 10 residues. CDR1 and CDR2 (germline): SQVTM, ANQGSEA. CDR3 in DNA: TGCAGCGTGAAGTACAATGAGCAGTTCTTC. It yields the protein CSVKYNEQFF.

The chain joins TRBV5-5 to TRBJ2-4; D is uncertain. V dropped 4 bases and J dropped 1 base, with 9 bases sitting between them. The germline V gene encodes CDR1 SGHKS and CDR2 YYEKEE (reference sequence). This CDR3 is built from 14 residues. CDR3 nucleotide sequence: TGTGCCAGCAGCCTTGTCGGGGCCAAAAACATTCAGTACTTC. Its translation is CASSLVGAKNIQYF.

The V and J genes are TRBV5-1 and TRBJ2-7; TRBD2 matches at 7 bases. CDR3 length equals 15 residues. V was pared by 0 bases and J by 2 bases, with 5 bases of the junction left unmatched. Germline CDR1 is SGHRS and CDR2 is YFSETQ. CDR3 DNA sequence: TGCGCCAGCAGCTTGGGGGCTAGCGGAACCTACGAGCAGTACTTC. This gives the protein CASSLGASGTYEQYF.

This chain uses TRBV4-2 with TRBJ1-4, with no clear D. The CDR3 consists of 16 residues. CDR1 and CDR2 (germline): LGHNA, YNFKEQ. Trimming shortened V by 3 bases and J by 10 bases, and 21 bases separated the two germline ends. CDR3 sequence: CASSQVSGTKDGKLFF. The DNA for the CDR3 is TGTGCCAGCAGCCAGGTATCTGGCACCAAAGACGGAAAACTGTTTTTT.

This chain links TRBV5-4 with TRBJ1-2; D is uncertain. Trimming left V 2 bases short and J 7 bases short, with 12 bases between. From germline, CDR1 is SGHNT and CDR2 YYREEE (reference sequence). CDR3 length equals 13 residues. CDR3 nucleotides: TGTGCCAGCAGCTTCGAAAGGATTGGTGGCTACACCTTC. Amino acid sequence: CASSFERIGGYTF.

CDR3 DNA sequence: TGTGCTAGTGGTTTGATGTGGGAGGGTAACTACGAGCAGTACTTC. The encoded protein is CASGLMWEGNYEQYF. V gene TRBV12-5 combines with J gene TRBJ2-7; 7 positions agree with TRBD2. The ends lost 2 bases at V and 3 bases at J; junction bases unmatched: 7. In germline, CDR1 is LGHNT, CDR2 FRNRAP. The CDR3 is 15 amino acids.

The V gene is TRBV12-5, the J gene TRBJ2-1; D possibly corresponds to TRBD2 (6 bases). There are 13 residues in the CDR3. Trimming removed 8 bases from V and 7 bases from J, with 15 bases in between. Per germline, CDR1 LGHNT and CDR2 FRNRAP. CDR3 coding DNA: TGTGCTAGTAACGCGGAGGGCCGGAATGAGCAGTTCTTC. Encoded protein: CASNAEGRNEQFF.

The gene calls are TRBV27 and TRBJ1-6, with 10 bases matching TRBD1. Trimming took 8 bases from V and 13 from J; bases not matched to a gene: 11. This CDR3 has 14 residues. Germline V gene data show CDR1 as MNHEY and CDR2 as SMNVEV (reference sequence). For the CDR3, the DNA is TGTGCCAGCTGCCCGGGACAGGGGATTTTTCCCCTCCACTTT. Its protein product is CASCPGQGIFPLHF.

The chain joins TRBV19 to TRBJ2-5; 14 bases line up with TRBD2. This CDR3 is built from 17 residues. V dropped 4 bases and J dropped 5; count of bases not matched to a gene: 9. CDR1 is LNHDA and CDR2 is SQIVND in the germline V gene (reference sequence). The DNA for the CDR3 is TGTGCCAGTAGTACCCCCCCGGGACTAGCGGGAGTTGAGACCCAGTACTTC. Translated: CASSTPPGLAGVETQYF.

V usage is TRBV7-9 and J usage is TRBJ1-4, with D tentatively TRBD1 (5 bases). Germline CDR1 SEHNR, CDR2 FQNEAQ (reference sequence). There are 15 residues in the CDR3. Trimming cost V 2 bases and J 4 bases, with 11 bases left between them. The CDR3 spells CASSLQGPDNEKLFF. The CDR3 bases are TGTGCCAGCAGCTTACAGGGTCCCGATAATGAAAAACTGTTTTTT. The whole variable domain, remainder taken from reference TRBV7-9 and TRBJ1-4, is DTGVSQNPRHKITKRGQNVTFRCDPISEHNRLYWYRQTLGQGPEFLTYFQNEAQLEKSRLLSDRFSAERPKGSFSTLEIQRTEQGDSAMYLCASSLQGPDNEKLFFGSGTQLSVL.

The rearrangement joins TRBV7-9 to TRBJ2-3; perhaps TRBD2 as D (5 bases). V was shortened by 5 bases and J by 5 bases, with 17 bases between the two germline ends. CDR3 length equals 15 residues. Looked up from germline, CDR1 is SEHNR and CDR2 is FQNEAQ (reference sequence). CDR3 bases: TGTGCCAGCAGCGTAGGACTCGTGGATGGAGATACGCAGTATTTT. Translated: CASSVGLVDGDTQYF.

The chain couples TRBV5-1 to TRBJ2-5, with 7 bases that match TRBD1. Unmatched junction bases numbered 10, after V lost 4 bases and J lost 4 bases. The CDR3 has 15 amino acids. Germline V gene sequence: CDR1 SGHRS, CDR2 YFSETQ. CDR3 in amino acids: CASSRQDRVGETQYF. DNA for the CDR3: TGCGCCAGCAGCAGACAAGACAGGGTTGGAGAGACCCAGTACTTC.